The T cell receptor (beta chain) described here comes from a study of T cell responses to AZD1222 COVID-19 vaccine. This clone was detected only a few times. Its target is unknown. The J segment lost 0 bases and the V segment lost 5 bases, leaving 4 bases of the junction unmatched. This CDR3 has 16 amino acids. Germline CDR1 SGHTA, CDR2 FQGNSA. Combined were second doses at about 4 or about 12 weeks. Study-wide results and caveats: Targeting of unmutated variant regions was reportedly seen in nearly half of spike-specific TCRs. In a largely white British group with more females than males, clonal diversity was possibly underestimated. Only a handful of AZD1222 recipients, more than 5 in all, had baseline seropositivity.

TCRdb keeps only in-frame clones here, not all; method: immunoSEQ multiplex PCR. Seen here are about 69,000 clones, 83% observed once, and the top ten hold roughly 23%. The V gene is TRBV7-2, the J gene TRBJ2-3; 11 bases are a match to TRBD2. The starting material was peripheral blood, obtained 28 days after the second AZD1222 dose. This TCR came from an adult who received the AZD1222 COVID-19 vaccine. The chain's CDR3 is CASSIWTSGSTDTQYF. CDR3 bases: TGTGCCAGCAGCATATGGACTAGCGGGAGCACAGATACGCAGTATTTT.